This T cell receptor (beta chain) was identified during a study of T cell responses to AZD1222 COVID-19 vaccine. Turning to the study itself: Some second doses came at about 4 weeks and others at about 12 weeks; these were pooled.

CDR1 and CDR2 from the germline V gene are ENHRY and SYGVKD. V dropped 2 bases and J dropped 4; count of bases not matched to a gene: 2. The CDR3 has 15 amino acids. Here immunoSEQ multiplex PCR was the method, and the copy in TCRdb shows in-frame clones only, minus some. The data hold 150,000 to 200,000 clones, with over 80% observed a single time. Notes on the study in general: Donors skewed white British and female; clonal diversity was possibly underestimated. Just a handful of AZD1222 recipients were seropositive at baseline. Once two AZD1222 doses were given, Spike-specific TCR breadth and depth went up.

Notes on this clone: Its antigen is unknown.

This receptor was identified in an adult in good health. This chain joins TRBV10-3 and TRBJ2-2; 9 bases line up with TRBD1. This specimen was peripheral blood, taken on day 0 of AZD1222 vaccination. The CDR3 reads CAISEVTGGTGELFF. The CDR3 DNA reads TGTGCCATCAGTGAGGTGACAGGGGGCACCGGGGAGCTGTTTTTT.